This is a list of T cell receptor beta chains from one sample in a study of cytomegalovirus exposure and HLA in healthy donors. Clones were read by immunoSEQ multiplex PCR, and TCRdb kept only the in-frame ones, dropping some. The data contain 150,000 to 200,000 clones, roughly two thirds of them singletons. The sequenced material came from PBMCs. The receptors here all came from a woman in her forties in good health and CMV-seropositive. CDR3s include the opening cysteine and the closing phenylalanine or tryptophan. A D gene is named only where the DNA matches it firmly. Clone size is stated in some rows and not others, as once, few, many or a class when expanded.

D: TRBD1
J: TRBJ1-2
V: TRBV19
size: once
DNA: TGTGCCAGTAGTGCCCGGACAGGGAGACGGATTAACTATGGCTACACCTTC
CDR3: CASSARTGRRINYGYTF

D: TRBD2
J: TRBJ2-7
V: TRBV28
size: NA
DNA: TGTGCCAGCAGTTCCTCCCTTAGCGGGATGTCCTACGAGCAGTACTTC
CDR3: CASSSSLSGMSYEQYF

D: TRBD1
J: TRBJ1-6
V: TRBV6-5
size: NA
DNA: TGTGCCAGCAGTTACACACAGGGGGGTTCACCCCTCCACTTT
CDR3: CASSYTQGGSPLHF

D: TRBD2
J: TRBJ2-1
V: TRBV4-3
size: few
DNA: TGCGCCAGCAGCCAAGAAGGCGGGAGGGGGAATGAGCAGTTCTTC
CDR3: CASSQEGGRGNEQFF

D: NA
J: TRBJ1-2
V: TRBV5-1
size: NA
DNA: TGCGCCAGCCGAAACCCTCAGGACATAAACTATGGCTACACCTTC
CDR3: CASRNPQDINYGYTF

D: NA
J: TRBJ2-7
V: TRBV13
size: NA
DNA: TGTGCCAGCAGCTTAGGCGCAGGGATAAACGAGCAGTACTTC
CDR3: CASSLGAGINEQYF

D: NA
J: TRBJ2-3
V: TRBV9
size: once
DNA: TGTGCCAGCAGCGTAGCTTCAACACACACAGATACGCAGTATTTT
CDR3: CASSVASTHTDTQYF

D: TRBD1
J: TRBJ1-5
V: TRBV19
size: NA
DNA: TGTGCCAGTGGGGACAGCCAAAATCAGCCCCAGCATTTT
CDR3: CASGDSQNQPQHF

D: TRBD1
J: TRBJ2-2
V: TRBV5-1
size: NA
DNA: TGCGCCAGCAAGGGACAGGGAGACACCGGGGAGCTGTTTTTT
CDR3: CASKGQGDTGELFF

D: TRBD1
J: TRBJ1-2
V: TRBV2
size: NA
DNA: TGTGCCAGCAGGGGACAGGGGCCGTTTAACTATGGCTACACCTTC
CDR3: CASRGQGPFNYGYTF

D: NA
J: TRBJ1-2
V: TRBV29-1
size: NA
DNA: TGCAGCGTTGAAGATTCAGGACAGCCGAGGTATGGCTACACCTTC
CDR3: CSVEDSGQPRYGYTF

D: TRBD1
J: TRBJ1-2
V: TRBV4-3
size: NA
DNA: TGCGCCAGCAGCCCCCGGGACAGGGCTTTGTGTGGCTACACCTTC
CDR3: CASSPRDRALCGYTF

D: NA
J: TRBJ1-4
V: TRBV5-8
size: NA
DNA: TGTGCCAGCAGCTTAGAGACGAGGGAACTGTTTTTT
CDR3: CASSLETRELFF

D: TRBD1
J: TRBJ2-3
V: TRBV10-3
size: NA
DNA: TGTGCCATCAGAGGACAGGGGGATACAGATACGCAGTATTTT
CDR3: CAIRGQGDTDTQYF

D: TRBD1
J: TRBJ2-2
V: TRBV7-8
size: NA
DNA: TGTGCCAGCAGAAGAGACAGGGGCTATCACACCGGGGAGCTGTTTTTT
CDR3: CASRRDRGYHTGELFF

D: TRBD2
J: TRBJ2-7
V: TRBV19
size: NA
DNA: TGTGCCAGCAGTAGTTTGGCTAGCGGGAGAGGGGAGCAGTACTTC
CDR3: CASSSLASGRGEQYF

D: NA
J: TRBJ1-1
V: TRBV28
size: NA
DNA: TGTGCCAGCAGTGCCGGGACATTGAACACTGAAGCTTTCTTT
CDR3: CASSAGTLNTEAFF

D: NA
J: TRBJ1-4
V: TRBV7-9
size: few
DNA: TGTGCCAGCAGCTTAAGGGACTTGGTAAATGAAAAACTGTTTTTT
CDR3: CASSLRDLVNEKLFF

D: NA
J: TRBJ2-7
V: TRBV6-5
size: NA
DNA: TGTGCCAGCAGCCAAGGACAAGCCTACGAGCAGTACTTC
CDR3: CASSQGQAYEQYF

D: TRBD1
J: TRBJ1-1
V: TRBV6-5
size: NA
DNA: TGTGCCAGCAGGCGACAGGGTGGCCGACCTGAGGCTTTCTTT
CDR3: CASRRQGGRPEAFF

D: TRBD2
J: TRBJ2-1
V: TRBV9
size: few
DNA: TGTGCCAGCAGCGTAGCTAGTGGACTAGCGGGGTTTGAGCAGTTCTTC
CDR3: CASSVASGLAGFEQFF

D: NA
J: TRBJ2-1
V: TRBV28
size: NA
DNA: TGTGCCAGCAGTTACCTTGACAGCTACAATGAGCAGTTCTTC
CDR3: CASSYLDSYNEQFF

D: TRBD2
J: TRBJ2-7
V: TRBV27
size: NA
DNA: TGTGCCAGCAGGCGGACTAGCGGGATAGGCGAGCAGTACTTC
CDR3: CASRRTSGIGEQYF

D: NA
J: TRBJ2-2
V: TRBV27
size: once
DNA: TGTGCCAGCAGTTTAGCCAGTTTCTCGACCGGGGAGCTGTTTTTT
CDR3: CASSLASFSTGELFF

D: TRBD1
J: TRBJ2-7
V: TRBV18
size: NA
DNA: TGTGCCAGCTCACCAGGGGACAGGGACGAGCAGTACTTC
CDR3: CASSPGDRDEQYF

D: NA
J: TRBJ1-5
V: TRBV2
size: NA
DNA: TGTGCCAGCAGCCAGGGCGTTAGCAATCAGCCCCAGCATTTT
CDR3: CASSQGVSNQPQHF

D: TRBD1
J: TRBJ1-2
V: TRBV6-5
size: NA
DNA: TGTGCCAGCAGTCCCGGGACAGGGGGCTCGGATGGCTACACCTTC
CDR3: CASSPGTGGSDGYTF

D: NA
J: TRBJ2-7
V: TRBV6-1
size: NA
DNA: TGTGCCACCTCGGAGAGGGATTCCATCCCCTACGAGCAGTACTTC
CDR3: CATSERDSIPYEQYF

D: TRBD1
J: TRBJ1-2
V: TRBV5-6
size: NA
DNA: TGTGCCAGCAGCTCCGGGACAGGGGGCGGACGATATGGCTACACCTTC
CDR3: CASSSGTGGGRYGYTF

D: NA
J: TRBJ1-1
V: TRBV29-1
size: NA
DNA: TGCAGCGTTGGGGGCTGGCGGACTGAAGCTTTCTTT
CDR3: CSVGGWRTEAFF

D: TRBD2
J: TRBJ2-1
V: TRBV28
size: NA
DNA: TGTGCCAGCAGTTCTATAGCGGGAGATGTTAGGAATGAGCAGTTCTTC
CDR3: CASSSIAGDVRNEQFF

D: TRBD1
J: TRBJ2-6
V: TRBV5-1
size: NA
DNA: TGCGCCAGCAGCTCAGGGGGCTCTGGGGCCAACGTCCTGACTTTC
CDR3: CASSSGGSGANVLTF

D: NA
J: TRBJ2-1
V: TRBV29-1
size: NA
DNA: TGCAGCGTTGAACCTAAACAGGGATCCTACAATGAGCAGTTCTTC
CDR3: CSVEPKQGSYNEQFF

D: TRBD2
J: TRBJ2-3
V: TRBV5-6
size: NA
DNA: TGTGCCAGCAGCTTAGGACTAGCGGGTACAGATACGCAGTATTTT
CDR3: CASSLGLAGTDTQYF

D: NA
J: TRBJ1-5
V: TRBV2
size: NA
DNA: TGTGCCAGCAGTGTCTCTGGGCAGGTAAATCAGCCCCAGCATTTT
CDR3: CASSVSGQVNQPQHF

D: NA
J: TRBJ1-1
V: TRBV7-9
size: once
DNA: TGTTCCAGCAGCTTCGCCGGCACTGAAGCTTTCTTT
CDR3: CSSSFAGTEAFF

D: NA
J: TRBJ2-5
V: TRBV7-3
size: NA
DNA: TGTGCCAGCAGCTCCCGTGAGGGAGGTCAAGAGACCCAGTACTTC
CDR3: CASSSREGGQETQYF

D: TRBD1
J: TRBJ1-2
V: TRBV28
size: few
DNA: TGTGCCAGCAGTGGGACAGGGTTCTATGGCTACACCTTC
CDR3: CASSGTGFYGYTF

D: NA
J: TRBJ2-2
V: TRBV4-3
size: NA
DNA: TGCGCCAGCAGCCAAGAGGGCGCCAGCCCGAACACCGGGGAGCTGTTTTTT
CDR3: CASSQEGASPNTGELFF

D: TRBD2
J: TRBJ2-5
V: TRBV5-1
size: few
DNA: TGCGCCAGCATTCGGGGGACTAGCGGCAAAGAGACCCAGTACTTC
CDR3: CASIRGTSGKETQYF

D: NA
J: TRBJ1-1
V: TRBV4-3
size: NA
DNA: TGCGCCAGCAGCCCCCGCCTGGAGGGAAGCGCTTTCTTT
CDR3: CASSPRLEGSAFF

D: NA
J: TRBJ1-2
V: TRBV28
size: NA
DNA: TGTGCCAGCAAGTCGGGGGACGGGGGCTACACCTTC
CDR3: CASKSGDGGYTF

D: TRBD2
J: TRBJ2-1
V: TRBV7-3
size: NA
DNA: TGTGCCAGCAGCCCCGAGGGACTAGCGGGATCCCATGAGCAGTTCTTC
CDR3: CASSPEGLAGSHEQFF

D: NA
J: TRBJ1-4
V: TRBV5-1
size: few
DNA: TGCGCCAGCAGCATGGACGGTGAAAAACTGTTTTTT
CDR3: CASSMDGEKLFF

D: NA
J: TRBJ1-5
V: TRBV5-8
size: NA
DNA: TGTGCCAGCAGCTTGGAAGGGAGACAAACTCAGCCCCAGCATTTT
CDR3: CASSLEGRQTQPQHF

D: TRBD1
J: TRBJ1-2
V: TRBV9
size: once
DNA: TGTGCCAGCAGCACCCTGACAGGGGGACGTGGCTACACCTTC
CDR3: CASSTLTGGRGYTF

D: NA
J: TRBJ1-4
V: TRBV28
size: NA
DNA: TGTGCCATCAGGAGGGGGACTAATGAAAAACTGTTTTTT
CDR3: CAIRRGTNEKLFF

D: TRBD2
J: TRBJ2-3
V: TRBV4-2
size: NA
DNA: TGTGCCAGCAGCCGCCGACTAGCGGGGGATGATACGCAGTATTTT
CDR3: CASSRRLAGDDTQYF

D: TRBD2
J: TRBJ2-2
V: TRBV2
size: NA
DNA: TGTGCCAGCAGTGAATTTTCTAGCGGGAACACCGGGGAGCTGTTTTTT
CDR3: CASSEFSSGNTGELFF

D: TRBD2
J: TRBJ2-2
V: TRBV5-1
size: NA
DNA: TGCGCCAGCAGCTTGGAGACTAGCGTCAGCACGAACACCGGGGAGCTGTTTTTT
CDR3: CASSLETSVSTNTGELFF

D: TRBD1
J: TRBJ1-5
V: TRBV10-3
size: few
DNA: TGTGCCATCAGCACAGGGGGAGAGGGTCAGCCCCAGCATTTT
CDR3: CAISTGGEGQPQHF

D: TRBD2
J: TRBJ2-1
V: TRBV5-6
size: NA
DNA: TGTGCCAGCAGCTTGGACGGGAGGGGTTACAATGAGCAGTTCTTC
CDR3: CASSLDGRGYNEQFF

D: NA
J: TRBJ1-1
V: TRBV12-5
size: NA
DNA: TGTGCTAGTGGTCCCCCTGAAGCCTTGAACACTGAAGCTTTCTTT
CDR3: CASGPPEALNTEAFF

D: TRBD2
J: TRBJ2-7
V: TRBV6-6
size: NA
DNA: TGTGCCAGCAGTTACTGGCGGGAGGGCTACGAGCAGTACTTC
CDR3: CASSYWREGYEQYF

D: TRBD1
J: TRBJ2-7
V: TRBV6-4
size: NA
DNA: TGTGCCAGCTGGGACAGGGGCTACGAGCAGTACTTC
CDR3: CASWDRGYEQYF

D: NA
J: TRBJ2-1
V: TRBV5-1
size: NA
DNA: TGCGCCAGCAGCTTGGCGGACAGCTCCTACAATGAGCAGTTCTTC
CDR3: CASSLADSSYNEQFF

D: NA
J: TRBJ1-3
V: TRBV7-6
size: NA
DNA: TGTGCCAGCAGCTTACAGAGACAGGCGGCTGGAAACACCATATATTTT
CDR3: CASSLQRQAAGNTIYF

D: NA
J: TRBJ2-5
V: TRBV7-9
size: NA
DNA: TGTGCCAGCAGTCAAGAGGTGGAGACCCAGTACTTC
CDR3: CASSQEVETQYF